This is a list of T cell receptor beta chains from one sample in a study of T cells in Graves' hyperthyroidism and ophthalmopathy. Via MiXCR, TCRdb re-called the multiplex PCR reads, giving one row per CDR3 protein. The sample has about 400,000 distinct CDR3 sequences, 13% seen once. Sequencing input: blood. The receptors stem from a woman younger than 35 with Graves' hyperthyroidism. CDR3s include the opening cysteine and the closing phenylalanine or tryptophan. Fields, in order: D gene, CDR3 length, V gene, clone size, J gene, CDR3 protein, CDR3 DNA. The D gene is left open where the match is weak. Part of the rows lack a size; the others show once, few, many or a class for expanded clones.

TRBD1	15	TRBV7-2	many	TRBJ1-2	CASSSYQTGAGGYTF	TGTGCCAGCAGCTCCTACCAAACAGGGGCGGGTGGCTACACCTTC
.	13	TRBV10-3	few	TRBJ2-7	CAIRRDVAYEQYF	TGTGCCATCAGGAGGGACGTGGCCTACGAGCAGTACTTC
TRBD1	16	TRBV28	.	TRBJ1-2	CASSVDPTGTGYGYTF	TGTGCCAGCAGTGTCGACCCGACAGGGACCGGCTATGGCTACACCTTC
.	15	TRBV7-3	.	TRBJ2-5	CASSPSEDLGETQYF	TGTGCCAGCAGCCCATCGGAGGACCTGGGGGAGACCCAGTACTTC
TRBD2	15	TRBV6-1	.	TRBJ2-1	CASSPSGRAYNEQFF	TGTGCCAGCAGTCCCAGCGGGAGGGCCTACAATGAGCAGTTCTTC
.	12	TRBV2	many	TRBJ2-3	CASRRDTDTQYF	TGTGCCAGCAGGAGAGATACAGATACGCAGTATTTT
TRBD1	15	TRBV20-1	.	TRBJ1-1	CSARAGTGLNTEAFF	TGCAGTGCTAGAGCCGGGACAGGACTTAACACTGAAGCTTTCTTT
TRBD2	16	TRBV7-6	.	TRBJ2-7	CASSLASDREEGEQYF	TGTGCCAGCAGCTTAGCCTCTGACCGGGAGGAGGGTGAGCAGTACTTC
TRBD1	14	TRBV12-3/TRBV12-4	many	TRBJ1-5	CASSRTGDNQPQHF	TGTGCCAGCAGTCGGACAGGGGACAATCAGCCCCAGCATTTT
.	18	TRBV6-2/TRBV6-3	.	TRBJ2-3	CASSTPLNRDSGTDTQYF	TGTGCCAGCAGTACCCCTCTTAACAGGGATTCGGGCACAGATACGCAGTATTTT
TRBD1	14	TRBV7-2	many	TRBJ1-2	CASSLDRQGHGYTF	TGTGCCAGCAGCTTAGATCGACAGGGTCATGGCTACACCTTC
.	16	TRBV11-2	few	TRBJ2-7	CASSFISGRTTYEQYF	TGTGCCAGCAGCTTTATATCGGGACGAACAACTTACGAGCAGTACTTC
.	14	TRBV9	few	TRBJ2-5	CASSVGWGQETQYF	TGTGCCAGCAGCGTAGGATGGGGCCAAGAGACCCAGTACTTC
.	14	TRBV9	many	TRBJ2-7	CASSAIAGGYEQYF	TGTGCCAGCAGCGCCATTGCTGGGGGTTACGAGCAGTACTTC
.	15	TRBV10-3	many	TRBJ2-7	CAISTTISVPYEQYF	TGTGCCATCAGCACCACGATAAGTGTACCCTACGAGCAGTACTTC
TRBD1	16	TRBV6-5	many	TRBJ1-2	CASSSPGQGVWNGYTF	TGTGCCAGCAGTTCCCCGGGACAGGGAGTTTGGAATGGCTACACCTTC
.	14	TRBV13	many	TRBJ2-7	CASSPHGGSYEQYF	TGTGCCAGCAGCCCGCACGGCGGCTCCTACGAGCAGTACTTC
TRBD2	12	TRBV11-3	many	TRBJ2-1	CASSAAGIEQFF	TGTGCCAGCAGCGCAGCGGGGATTGAGCAGTTCTTC
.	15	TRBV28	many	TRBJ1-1	CASSPPGQIDTETFF	TGTGCCAGCAGTCCCCCGGGGCAGATAGACACTGAAACTTTCTTT
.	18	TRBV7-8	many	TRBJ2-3	CASSLGGDAYGSTDTQYF	TGTGCCAGCAGCTTAGGGGGAGATGCCTATGGTAGCACAGATACGCAGTATTTT
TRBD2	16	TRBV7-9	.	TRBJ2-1	CASSLSTSGVTDEQFF	TGTGCCAGCAGCCTATCGACTAGCGGGGTTACAGATGAGCAGTTCTTC
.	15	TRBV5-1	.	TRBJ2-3	CASSTLAPTSGTQYF	TGCGCCAGCAGTACCCTAGCGCCCACGTCGGGTACGCAGTATTTT
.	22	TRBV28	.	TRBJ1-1	CASSPGTRTYEQYFGPGTEAFF	.
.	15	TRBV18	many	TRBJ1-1	CASSPRERGGTEAFF	TGTGCCAGCTCCCCCCGCGAGAGGGGGGGGACTGAAGCTTTCTTT
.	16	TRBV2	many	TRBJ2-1	CASSKDGTSSYNEQFF	TGTGCCAGCAGTAAAGATGGGACATCTTCTTACAATGAGCAGTTCTTC
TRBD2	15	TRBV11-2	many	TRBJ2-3	CASSARGGNRDTQYF	TGTGCCAGCAGCGCGCGGGGGGGCAATCGTGATACGCAGTATTTT
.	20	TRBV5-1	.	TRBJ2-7	CASSLAGGRSGTSGRNEQYF	TGCGCCAGCAGCTTGGCCGGGGGGAGGTCGGGGACATCAGGCCGGAACGAGCAGTACTTC
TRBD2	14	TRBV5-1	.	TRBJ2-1	CASSLLAGVNEQFF	TGCGCCAGCAGCTTACTAGCGGGGGTGAATGAGCAGTTCTTC
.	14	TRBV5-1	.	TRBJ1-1	CAGSSVGVDTEAFF	TGCGCCGGCAGCTCGGTAGGGGTGGACACTGAAGCTTTCTTT
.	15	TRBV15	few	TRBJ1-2	CATSRGGGANYGYTF	TGTGCCACCAGCAGAGGGGGGGGTGCAAACTATGGCTACACCTTC
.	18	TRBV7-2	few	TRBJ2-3	CASSLDPGGAFLGDTQYF	TGTGCCAGCAGCTTAGATCCGGGGGGCGCTTTCCTTGGTGATACGCAGTATTTT
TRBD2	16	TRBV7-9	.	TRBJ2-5	CASSSVQGLAGETQYF	TGTGCCAGCAGCAGCGTCCAGGGACTAGCGGGAGAGACCCAGTACTTC
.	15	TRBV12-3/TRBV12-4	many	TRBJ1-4	CASSLGGSANEKLFF	TGTGCCAGCAGTTTGGGGGGTTCGGCTAATGAAAAACTGTTTTTT
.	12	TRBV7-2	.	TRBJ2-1	CASGHGVREQFF	TGTGCCAGCGGACACGGGGTGCGTGAGCAGTTCTTC
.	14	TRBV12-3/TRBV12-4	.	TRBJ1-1	CASSPIRGPTEAFF	TGTGCCAGCAGTCCAATCAGGGGTCCCACTGAAGCTTTCTTT
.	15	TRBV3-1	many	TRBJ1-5	CASSQDPIGGRPQHF	TGTGCCAGCAGCCAAGATCCGATCGGGGGGCGGCCCCAGCATTTT
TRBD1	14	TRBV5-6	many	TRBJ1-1	CASSLVGQGSEAFF	TGTGCCAGCAGCTTGGTTGGACAGGGCTCTGAAGCTTTCTTT
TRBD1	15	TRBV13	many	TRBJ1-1	CASSLRGTGVTEAFF	TGTGCCAGCAGCCTCAGAGGGACAGGGGTTACTGAAGCTTTCTTT
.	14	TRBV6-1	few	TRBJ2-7	CASSGGRSSYEQYF	TGTGCCAGCAGTGGCGGCCGGAGCTCCTACGAGCAGTACTTC
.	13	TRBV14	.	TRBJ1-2	CASSHLKGGGYTF	TGTGCCAGCAGCCATCTTAAGGGGGGGGGCTACACCTTC
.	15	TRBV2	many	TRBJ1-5	CASSDPSDYNQPQHF	TGTGCCAGCAGTGACCCCTCAGATTACAATCAGCCCCAGCATTTT
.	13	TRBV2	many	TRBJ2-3	CASSKRPPDTQYF	TGTGCCAGCAGTAAGCGACCCCCGGATACGCAGTATTTT
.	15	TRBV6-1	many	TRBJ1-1	CASNPRELMNTEAFF	TGTGCCAGCAATCCAAGGGAGCTCATGAACACTGAAGCTTTCTTT
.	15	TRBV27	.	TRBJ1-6	CASSLSWTHNSPLHF	TGTGCCAGCAGTTTATCCTGGACACACAATTCACCCCTCCACTTT
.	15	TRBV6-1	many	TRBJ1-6	CASSPGVSESSPLHF	TGTGCCAGCAGTCCAGGGGTCTCTGAGAGTTCACCCCTCCACTTT
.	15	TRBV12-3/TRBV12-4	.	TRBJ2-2	CASTSGGRPTGELFF	TGTGCCAGCACCTCGGGGGGCAGACCCACCGGGGAGCTGTTTTTT
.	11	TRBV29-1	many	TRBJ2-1	CSVFIYNEQFF	TGCAGCGTTTTCATCTACAATGAGCAGTTCTTC
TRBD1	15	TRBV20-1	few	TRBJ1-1	CSARGQGQGNTEAFF	TGCAGTGCTAGGGGTCAGGGACAGGGGAACACTGAAGCTTTCTTT
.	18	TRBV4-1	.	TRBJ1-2	CASSSTGQYELHNYGYTF	TGCGCCAGCAGCTCTACCGGACAGTATGAATTGCATAACTATGGCTACACCTTC
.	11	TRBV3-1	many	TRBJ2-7	CASSHLHEQYF	TGTGCCAGCAGCCACCTTCACGAGCAGTACTTC
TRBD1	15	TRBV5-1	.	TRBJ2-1	CASSLDRGSNNEQFF	TGCGCCAGCAGCTTAGACAGGGGGTCGAACAATGAGCAGTTCTTC
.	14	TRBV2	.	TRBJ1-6	CASSETVNNSPLHF	TGTGCCAGCAGTGAGACGGTTAATAATTCACCCCTCCACTTT
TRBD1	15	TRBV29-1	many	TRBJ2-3	CSVEDQGQVTDTQYF	TGCAGCGTTGAAGATCAGGGACAGGTCACAGATACGCAGTATTTT
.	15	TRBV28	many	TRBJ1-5	CASSLAGAGDQPQHF	TGTGCCAGCAGTTTGGCAGGGGCGGGGGATCAGCCCCAGCATTTT